These T cell receptor beta chains were read from a single sample in a study of response to subunit inactivated influenza vaccine. Using its own MiXCR run on the RT-PCR reads, TCRdb lists one record per CDR3 protein. Found here are 500,000 to 550,000 distinct CDR3 sequences, approximately 7.8% of them singletons; the top ten hold about 12%. The material was PBMCs from blood, obtained less than 30 months after vaccination. These receptors originate from a man between 50 and 70 years old who received an inactivated influenza vaccine. The CDR3 runs from the conserved cysteine through the conserved F or W. Fields, in order: V gene, CDR3 length, CDR3 protein.

v_gene: TRBV6-1
len: 14
CDR3aa: CASRNVQGADEQYF

v_gene: TRBV18
len: 16
CDR3aa: CASSPQDSLPGGGYTF

v_gene: TRBV12-3/TRBV12-4
len: 18
CDR3aa: CASCWSRWEYANTGELFF

v_gene: TRBV20-1
len: 13
CDR3aa: CSAITRMNTEAFF

v_gene: TRBV7-2
len: 16
CDR3aa: CASSLAQGNSNQPQHF

v_gene: TRBV7-2
len: 16
CDR3aa: CASSLDGYWVGNTIYF

v_gene: TRBV4-3
len: 15
CDR3aa: CASSQDRRGSYEQYF

v_gene: TRBV3-1
len: 14
CDR3aa: CASSQAARRRGYTF

v_gene: TRBV4-3
len: 14
CDR3aa: CATKVEVATDTQYF

v_gene: TRBV10-3
len: 14
CDR3aa: CAISEETGVYEQYF

v_gene: TRBV23-1
len: 15
CDR3aa: CATRPGGMKNSPLHF

v_gene: TRBV7-9
len: 14
CDR3aa: CASSLQVGSGELFF

v_gene: TRBV20-1
len: 12
CDR3aa: CSARGANNEQFF

v_gene: TRBV28
len: 15
CDR3aa: CASSLLQGGRDEQYF

v_gene: TRBV30
len: 14
CDR3aa: CAWRRDRGLNEQFF